The clone carrying this TCR beta chain was observed at least ten times. What it recognizes is unknown. The source of the sample is a study of CD8 T cells in ankylosing spondylitis. The study's findings and limits: Within peripheral blood, clones linked to disease were CD8+ and relatively rare. A TCR beta motif made of fewer than ten highly homologous variants seemed typical of ankylosing spondylitis blood.

Germline trimming cut 4 bases from V and 5 bases from J; bases unmatched to any gene: 10. This CDR3 is built from 15 residues. CDR1 and CDR2 from the germline V gene are MGHDK and SYGVNS. In TCRdb, the 5' RACE reads were re-called with MiXCR into one record per CDR3 protein. The table shows about 200,000 distinct CDR3 sequences, with roughly 6.6% occurring only once. The chain links TRBV25-1 to TRBJ1-2, with TRBD1 matching over 7 bases. The specimen sequenced was blood, either unsorted or a sorted T cell fraction (not recorded which). This TCR came from a male donor with ankylosing spondylitis. CDR3 region: CASSVYRGHVYGYTF. The CDR3 DNA sequence: TGTGCCAGCAGTGTCTACAGGGGCCATGTGTATGGCTACACCTTC.